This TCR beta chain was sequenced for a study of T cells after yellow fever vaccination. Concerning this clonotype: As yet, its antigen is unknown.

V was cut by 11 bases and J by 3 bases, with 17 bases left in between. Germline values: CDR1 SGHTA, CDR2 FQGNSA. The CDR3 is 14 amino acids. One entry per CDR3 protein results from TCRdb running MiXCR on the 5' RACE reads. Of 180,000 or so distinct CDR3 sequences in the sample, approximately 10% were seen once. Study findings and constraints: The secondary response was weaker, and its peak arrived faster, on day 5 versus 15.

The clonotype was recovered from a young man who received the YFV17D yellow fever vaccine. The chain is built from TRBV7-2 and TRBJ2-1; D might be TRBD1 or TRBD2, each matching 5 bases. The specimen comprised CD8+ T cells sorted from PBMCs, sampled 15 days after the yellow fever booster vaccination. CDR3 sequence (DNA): TGTGCCCACCGGGACCACCCCAACTACAATGAGCAGTTCTTC. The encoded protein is CAHRDHPNYNEQFF.